Listed here are 25 T cell receptor beta chains from one sample, sequenced in a study of T cell responses to AZD1222 COVID-19 vaccine (dated by TCRdb to the early 2020s). Libraries were prepared through the immunoSEQ multiplex PCR assay. Imported from immuneACCESS, the table was reduced by TCRdb to in-frame sequences with V and J called. These copies leave out some clones; in studies compared against another copy, an unresolved V gene accounts for under half, and the cause of the remainder is not known. The sample records 55,000 to 65,000 clones, about 85% of which are singletons. The ten largest clones represent roughly 18% of the sample. Read against the paper, the sample's time point label means: baseline before first vaccination. Source: peripheral blood, taken on day 0 of AZD1222 vaccination. These receptor sequences come from an adult in good health.

The chain recombines TRBV12-5 with TRBJ1-1, with TRBD1 matching over 11 bases. The CDR3 is made up of 14 amino acids. CDR1 and CDR2 from the germline V gene are LGHNT and FRNRAP. V shed 6 bases and J 3 bases; nucleotides not matched to a gene: 3. The CDR3 spells CASGRDRGYTEAFF. The CDR3 nucleotides read TGTGCTAGTGGAAGGGACAGGGGGTACACTGAAGCTTTCTTT.

This CDR3 reads CASSVATGTYGYTF. The DNA for the CDR3 is TGTGCCAGCAGCGTCGCGACAGGGACCTATGGCTACACCTTC. The chain combines TRBV9 with TRBJ1-2; 7 bases line up with TRBD1. The germline V gene encodes CDR1 SGDLS and CDR2 YYNGEE. V was pared by 2 bases and J by 4 bases, with 5 bases of the junction left unmatched. CDR3 length: 14 amino acids.

V and J are TRBV5-1 and TRBJ2-2; 8 nucleotides line up with TRBD1. Germline values: CDR1 SGHRS, CDR2 YFSETQ. The CDR3 contains 18 residues. Trimming at V came to 0 bases and at J to 4 bases, leaving 11 bases not matched to a gene. The CDR3 DNA is TGCGCCAGCAGCTTGGGCCTCGCAGGGGGCGTTGGCACCGGGGAGCTGTTTTTT. It specifies CASSLGLAGGVGTGELFF. Looking up the rest from reference TRBV5-1 and TRBJ2-2 gives the full variable domain: KAGVTQTPRYLIKTRGQQVTLSCSPISGHRSVSWYQQTPGQGLQFLFEYFSETQRNKGNFPGRFSGRQFSNSRSEMNVSTLELGDSALYLCASSLGLAGGVGTGELFFGEGSRLTVL.

The CDR3: CSVRLAGGHTGELFF. The CDR3 DNA follows: TGCAGCGTTCGACTAGCGGGGGGTCACACCGGGGAGCTGTTTTTT. The V call is TRBV29-1, the J call TRBJ2-2; 13 bases line up with TRBD2. With 5 bases clipped from V and 3 bases from J, the junction kept 3 bases outside the gene matches. The CDR3 sequence is 15 residues long. Germline V gene data show CDR1 as SQVTM and CDR2 as ANQGSEA.

This chain links TRBV12-3 or TRBV12-4 with TRBJ1-3; D is unclear. The V and J ends lost 8 bases and 7 bases respectively, with 9 bases between them. This CDR3 comprises 11 residues. CDR3 coding DNA: TGTGCCAGCCAAACCTGGAACACCATATATTTT. This codes for CASQTWNTIYF.

This chain uses TRBV19 with TRBJ1-2, with unresolved D. The V end lost 7 bases, the J end lost 0 bases, and 21 bases lay between the germline ends. Looked up from germline, CDR1 is LNHDA and CDR2 is SQIVND (reference sequence). The CDR3 runs 17 residues. CDR3 amino acids: CASNDVPAWGSNYGYTF. The CDR3 DNA reads TGTGCCAGTAACGACGTACCGGCTTGGGGTTCTAACTATGGCTACACCTTC. The full variable domain, its missing parts supplied by reference TRBV19 and TRBJ1-2, is DGGITQSPKYLFRKEGQNVTLSCEQNLNHDAMYWYRQDPGQGLRLIYYSQIVNDFQKGDIAEGYSVSREKKESFPLTVTSAQKNPTAFYLCASNDVPAWGSNYGYTFGSGTRLTVV.

This clone was picked up a small number of times. This sequence joins TRBV7-9 and TRBJ2-7; D tentatively fits TRBD1 or TRBD2 (6 bases each). V lost 4 bases, J lost 7 bases, and 17 bases lay in between. Looked up from germline, CDR1 is SEHNR and CDR2 is FQNEAQ (reference sequence). The CDR3 has 14 residues. Here the CDR3 reads CASSSLGGPGEQYF. The CDR3, as DNA: TGTGCCAGCAGCTCCCTGGGGGGCCCTGGGGAGCAGTACTTC.

With regard to this clone: The sample carries other DNA sequences with the same CDR3. This chain links TRBV9 with TRBJ2-2; no firm D call. This CDR3 spans 14 amino acids. The ends were cut back, 0 bases at V and 3 bases at J, with 6 bases in the middle. Germline values: CDR1 SGDLS, CDR2 YYNGEE. This chain's CDR3 is CASSVGRDTGELFF. For the CDR3, the DNA is TGTGCCAGCAGCGTAGGTCGGGACACCGGGGAGCTGTTTTTT.

This clone came up a few times. The chain carries TRBV10-3 and TRBJ1-1, with D possibly TRBD1 on 5 matching bases. V was cut by 2 bases and J by 0 bases, with 10 bases left in between. Per germline, CDR1 ENHRY and CDR2 SYGVKD. The CDR3 consists of 15 residues. The CDR3, as DNA: TGTGCCATCAGTGAGCCGGCGGGACTGAACACTGAAGCTTTCTTT. Its protein is CAISEPAGLNTEAFF.

The chain is built from TRBV28 and TRBJ1-2; D might be TRBD1 (6 bases). Germline V lookup: CDR1 MDHEN, CDR2 SYDVKM. Trimming pared 11 bases from V and 5 bases from J, leaving 18 bases between. CDR3 length equals 13 residues. The CDR3 DNA reads TGTGCCGGAAGGGGCCAGGGGTTATATGGCTACACCTTC. It codes for CAGRGQGLYGYTF.

The V call is TRBV5-1, the J call TRBJ1-4; D unclear. This CDR3 is 15 amino acids long. Per the germline V gene, CDR1 is SGHRS and CDR2 is YFSETQ. Trimming removed 4 bases from V and 3 bases from J, with 13 bases in between. The chain's CDR3 is CASSPRRESNEKLFF. The CDR3 DNA reads as TGCGCCAGCAGCCCGAGGAGGGAATCTAATGAAAAACTGTTTTTT.

This clone was seen just once. The rearrangement links TRBV7-8 to TRBJ2-2; 7 bases align to TRBD1. The CDR3 sequence is 18 residues long. Germline V CDR1 and CDR2: SGHVS, FQNEAQ. Losses at the gene ends were 5 bases for V and 1 base for J; bases not matched to a gene: 13. The CDR3 bases are TGTGCCAGCAGCCAAGTCGGGACAGCCCTCCTGAACACCGGGGAGCTGTTTTTT. Translation: CASSQVGTALLNTGELFF.

V usage is TRBV5-1 and J usage is TRBJ1-1; 8 nucleotides agree with TRBD1. Trimming removed 0 bases from V and 7 bases from J; junction bases left unmatched: 2. Germline values: CDR1 SGHRS, CDR2 YFSETQ. The CDR3 has 13 residues. The CDR3 DNA reads as TGCGCCAGCAGCTTGGCACAGGGGGGTGAAGCTTTCTTT. Protein sequence: CASSLAQGGEAFF.

J is TRBJ1-1 and V is TRBV19, with D hard to call. Trimming left V 3 bases short and J 0 bases short, with 5 bases between. The germline CDR1 and CDR2 sequences are LNHDA and SQIVND (reference sequence). The CDR3 is 13 amino acids. The CDR3 DNA reads TGTGCCAGTAGTATTAGAATGAACACTGAAGCTTTCTTT. This translates into CASSIRMNTEAFF.

Turning to this clone: Within the sample, other DNA sequences also encode this same CDR3. The rearrangement links TRBV19 to TRBJ1-6, with D possibly matching TRBD1 (5 bases). V was cut by 7 bases and J by 3 bases, with 16 bases left in between. The germline gives CDR1 LNHDA, CDR2 SQIVND (reference sequence). The CDR3 length is 16 residues. CDR3 in DNA: TGTGCCAGTACCCTCGGGCAGGGCTTCTATAATTCACCCCTCCACTTT. Protein product: CASTLGQGFYNSPLHF.

The chain combines TRBV19 with TRBJ2-5; 8 nucleotides align to TRBD1. The germline CDR1 and CDR2 sequences are LNHDA and SQIVND (reference sequence). V trimming: 11 bases; J trimming: 3 bases; junction bases outside the gene matches: 8. The CDR3 length is 13 residues. CDR3: CAAARTGKETQYF. CDR3 coding DNA: TGTGCCGCCGCGCGGACAGGGAAAGAGACCCAGTACTTC.

The chain has TRBV21-1 and TRBJ2-6; the DNA was not used to check the table's D call, TRBD1. TRBV21-1 is flagged as a pseudogene. The CDR3 contains 19 residues. The CDR3 spells CASSMPPDRATSGANVLTF. CDR3 DNA: TGTGCCAGCAGCATGCCCCCGGACAGGGCCACCTCTGGGGCCAACGTCCTGACTTTC.

V usage is TRBV19 and J usage is TRBJ2-5; 8 positions agree with TRBD1. The germline V gene has CDR1 LNHDA and CDR2 SQIVND (reference sequence). Trimming cost V 6 bases and J 2 bases; bases outside gene matches: 5. This CDR3 is built from 14 residues. The CDR3 DNA follows: TGTGCCAGTAGGTCTCGGACAGGGCAAGAGACCCAGTACTTC. Its protein is CASRSRTGQETQYF.

V usage is TRBV2 and J usage is TRBJ1-2, with D unclear. The V gene's germline CDR1 is SNHLY and CDR2 FYNNEI. The CDR3 loop spans 14 amino acids. Trimming cost V 1 base and J 2 bases, with 8 bases left between them. CDR3 region: CASSEGAENYGYTF. CDR3 coding DNA: TGTGCCAGCAGTGAAGGAGCAGAAAACTATGGCTACACCTTC.

The V and J genes are TRBV11-3 and TRBJ2-3, with a possible D match to TRBD1 (6 bases). Trimming pared 0 bases from V and 8 bases from J, leaving 18 bases between. This CDR3 spans 16 amino acids. Germline CDR1 reads SGHNT; CDR2 reads YENEEA. The CDR3 loop reads CASSLEPLGAVGTQYF. The CDR3 nucleotides read TGTGCCAGCAGCTTAGAGCCCCTGGGGGCGGTGGGTACGCAGTATTTT.

The chain has TRBV19 and TRBJ1-1; D unresolved. This CDR3 region has 14 residues. Trimming removed 2 bases from V and 8 bases from J, with 15 bases in between. Germline CDR1 LNHDA, CDR2 SQIVND (reference sequence). In nucleotides, the CDR3 is TGTGCCAGTAGTATATCGTGGGTGGGAGGAGAAGCTTTCTTT. Translated: CASSISWVGGEAFF.

This sequence joins TRBV6-5 and TRBJ1-5; D is possibly TRBD1 (5 bases). Trimming shortened V by 7 bases and J by 7 bases, and 14 bases separated the two germline ends. The CDR3 has 13 amino acids. Germline CDR1 reads MNHEY; CDR2 reads SVGAGI. The DNA of the CDR3 is TGTGCCAGCATTTGGGGGGGTTCGCAGCCCCAGCATTTT. As protein: CASIWGGSQPQHF.

The chain employs TRBV28 and TRBJ1-5, with D tentatively TRBD1 (5 bases). The V end was cut by 5 bases, the J end by 6 bases, with 14 bases between. Per the germline V gene, CDR1 is MDHEN and CDR2 is SYDVKM. The CDR3 has 14 residues. CDR3 sequence reads: CASSLGTTVQPQHF. Written as DNA, the CDR3 is TGTGCCAGCAGTCTTGGGACCACAGTTCAGCCCCAGCATTTT. The full variable domain, rest sourced from reference TRBV28 and TRBJ1-5, is DVKVTQSSRYLVKRTGEKVFLECVQDMDHENMFWYRQDPGLGLRLIYFSYDVKMKEKGDIPEGYSVSREKKERFSLILESASTNQTSMYLCASSLGTTVQPQHFGDGTRLSIL.

Comment on this clone: Its ends do not fully match the called genes, so a read error is possible. This CDR3 reads CASSLGGGYEQFF. The CDR3 nucleotides are TGTGCTAGCAGCTTAGGAGGGGGGTATGAGCAGTTCTTC. The chain is built from TRBV7-7 and TRBJ2-1; the D gene could be TRBD1 or TRBD2 (6 bases each). This CDR3 contains 13 residues. The V gene's germline CDR1 is SSHAT and CDR2 FNYEAQ (reference sequence). The whole variable domain, filled in from reference TRBV7-7 and TRBJ2-1, reads GAGVSQSPRYKVTKRGQDVTLRCDPISSHATLYWYQQALGQGPEFLTYFNYEAQPDKSGLPSDRFSAERPEGSISTLTIQRTEQRDSAMYRCASSLGGGYEQFFGPGTRLTVL.

The chain links TRBV6-1 to TRBJ1-5; TRBD1 matches 9 bases. Germline lookup yields CDR1 MNHNS and CDR2 SASEGT. V dropped 2 bases and J dropped 6; count of bases not matched to a gene: 8. The CDR3 covers 16 residues. CDR3 sequence: CASSENARDRVQPQHF. The CDR3 nucleotides are TGTGCCAGCAGTGAAAACGCGCGGGACAGGGTTCAGCCCCAGCATTTT.